The clone carrying this TCR beta chain was seen only a few times. This sample stems from a study of patients and donors after allogeneic stem cell transplantation. TCRdb independently ran MiXCR on the RT-PCR reads; one entry per CDR3 protein. This repertoire shows 900,000 to 1,000,000 distinct CDR3 sequences, under 20% found once; its top ten account for 5% to 6.5%. The CDR3 length is 14 residues. The germline CDR1 and CDR2 sequences are SEHNR and FQNEAQ (reference sequence). The V and J ends lost 4 bases and 1 base respectively, with 10 bases between them. This TCR was sampled from a human donor who was either an allogeneic HSCT recipient or a stem cell or donor lymphocyte infusion donor (not recorded which). It is not recorded whose cells these are; they may come from a transplant donor. What was sequenced was blood, either unsorted or a sorted T cell fraction (not recorded which). V usage is TRBV7-9 and J usage is TRBJ1-1, with D maybe TRBD1 (5 bases). The CDR3 sequence is CASSSTGRNTEAFF. For the CDR3, the DNA is TGTGCCAGCAGCTCAACAGGCCGGAACACTGAAGCTTTCTTT.